A single count supports the clone carrying this T cell receptor (beta chain). This sample is part of a study of T cell changes during pregnancy in multiple sclerosis. The CDR3 has 18 amino acids. The germline V gene has CDR1 LGHNA and CDR2 YSLEER. V lost 0 bases to trimming and J lost 3 bases, with 18 bases between them. The assay was immunoSEQ multiplex PCR, and TCRdb's table has in-frame clones only and misses some. The sample holds about 80,000 clones; about 90% are singletons and the top ten take about 3%. This chain uses TRBV4-3 with TRBJ2-1; a weak D match, TRBD1 (5 bases). The clonotype was recovered from a female donor with multiple sclerosis, enrolled in a pregnancy study. The starting material was peripheral blood, obtained before pregnancy. The CDR3 DNA sequence: TGCGCCAGCAGCCAAGATCCTTTAGGGCAGGGAAACTACAATGAGCAGTTCTTC. Protein product: CASSQDPLGQGNYNEQFF.